The 29 T cell receptor beta chains reported below all come from one sample, sequenced in a study of blood T cell repertoires in COVID-19. Profiled with immunoSEQ multiplex PCR; TCRdb holds only in-frame clones, not every one. The sample lists around 130,000 clones, 84% occurring once. Sequenced: PBMCs or T cells enriched from blood (not recorded which). These receptors originate from a woman younger than 45 who had recovered from COVID-19.

This clone was observed many times. This chain uses TRBV7-6 with TRBJ1-1; the D gene is possibly TRBD1 (5 bases). This CDR3 is built from 12 residues. Between the trimmed V and J ends, which lost 5 bases and 8 bases, there was a span of 12 bases. Germline V gives CDR1 SGHVS, CDR2 FNYEAQ. The CDR3 DNA reads as TGTGCCAGCAGCCCTAGGGGTAGGGAAGCTTTCTTT. As protein: CASSPRGREAFF.

The V and J genes are TRBV19 and TRBJ2-1; no clear D gene. The length of the CDR3 is 13 residues. CDR1 and CDR2 (germline): LNHDA, SQIVND (reference sequence). V dropped 2 bases and J dropped 3 bases, with 5 bases sitting between them. CDR3 DNA sequence: TGTGCCAGTAGTATACCAGACTACAATGAGCAGTTCTTC. Translation gives CASSIPDYNEQFF.

This clone was observed once. The chain links TRBV4-1 to TRBJ2-7; possibly TRBD2 for D (6 bases). V lost 1 base and J lost 3, with 10 bases in between. The CDR3 runs 14 residues. Germline loops: CDR1 MGHRA, CDR2 YSYEKL. This chain's CDR3 is CASSQAGVLYEQYF. The CDR3 DNA sequence: TGCGCCAGCAGCCAAGCGGGGGTCCTCTACGAGCAGTACTTC.

V gene TRBV5-1 combines with J gene TRBJ2-2; D remains unclear. This CDR3 spans 15 amino acids. CDR1 is SGHRS, CDR2 YFSETQ, per germline. V lost 0 bases and J 2 bases, leaving 8 bases between the germline ends. The CDR3, as DNA: TGCGCCAGCAGCTTGGATCGTCCTAACACCGGGGAGCTGTTTTTT. It is translated as CASSLDRPNTGELFF.

This chain joins TRBV18 and TRBJ2-7, with D perhaps matching TRBD2 (6 bases). Trimming cost V 8 bases and J 0 bases, with 14 bases left between them. Per germline, CDR1 KGHSH and CDR2 LQKENI. This CDR3 has 14 amino acids. CDR3 residues: CASTTGGSSYEQYF. DNA of the CDR3: TGTGCCAGCACCACCGGGGGTAGCTCCTACGAGCAGTACTTC. Looking up the rest from reference TRBV18 and TRBJ2-7 gives the full variable domain: NAGVMQNPRHLVRRRGQEARLRCSPMKGHSHVYWYRQLPEEGLKFMVYLQKENIIDESGMPKERFSAEFPKEGPSILRIQQVVRGDSAAYFCASTTGGSSYEQYFGPGTRLTVT.

This sequence joins TRBV12-3 or TRBV12-4 and TRBJ1-1; perhaps TRBD1 as D (5 bases). Between the trimmed V and J ends, which lost 6 bases and 7 bases, there was a span of 9 bases. This CDR3 contains 11 residues. As DNA, the CDR3 is TGTGCCAGCAGCCAGACAGTTGAAGCTTTCTTT. The encoded protein is CASSQTVEAFF.

This clone was picked up one time. The chain employs TRBV28 and TRBJ1-2, with no clear D. The CDR3 has 13 amino acids. V dropped 1 base and J dropped 5 bases, with 8 bases sitting between them. Germline V gene data show CDR1 as MDHEN and CDR2 as SYDVKM. In DNA form, the CDR3 reads TGTGCCAGCAGTTTATTAATCCGGTATGGCTACACCTTC. It yields the protein CASSLLIRYGYTF.

This rearrangement joins TRBV4-1 to TRBJ2-3, with unresolved D. The CDR3 is 14 amino acids. Germline V gene lookup returns CDR1 MGHRA and CDR2 YSYEKL. V shed 0 bases and J shed 2 bases, with 6 bases lying between them. This CDR3 reads CASSQDPITDTQYF. CDR3 coding DNA: TGCGCCAGCAGCCAAGACCCCATCACAGATACGCAGTATTTT.

CDR3: CAWSEDSIEYF. The CDR3 DNA is TGTGCCTGGAGCGAAGACAGTATCGAGTACTTC. V is TRBV30 and J is TRBJ2-4, with a tentative D call TRBD1 (5 bases). The length of the CDR3 is 11 residues. Trimming removed 3 bases at V and 14 bases at J, with 14 bases between. CDR1 and CDR2 (germline): GTSNPN, SVGIG (reference sequence).

The V call is TRBV7-6, the J call TRBJ2-5; 7 positions agree with TRBD1. J was trimmed by 5 bases and V by 5 bases; bases with no gene match: 17. The CDR3 loop spans 17 amino acids. Looked up from germline, CDR1 is SGHVS and CDR2 is FNYEAQ. CDR3 DNA: TGTGCCAGCAGCCGTCTCTGGGGAAGGGGGCTGGAGGAGACCCAGTACTTC. It is translated as CASSRLWGRGLEETQYF. The variable domain in full, with the rest retrieved from reference TRBV7-6 and TRBJ2-5, is GAGVSQSPRYKVTKRGQDVALRCDPISGHVSLYWYRQALGQGPEFLTYFNYEAQQDKSGLPNDRFSAERPEGSISTLTIQRTEQRDSAMYRCASSRLWGRGLEETQYFGPGTRLLVL.

Only one count was recorded for this clone. This chain joins TRBV20-1 and TRBJ2-7, with a possible D match to TRBD1 (6 bases). V lost 3 bases, J lost 5 bases, and 11 bases lay in between. Germline CDR1 is DFQATT and CDR2 is SNEGSKA (reference sequence). This CDR3 comprises 12 residues. The CDR3 sequence: CSASPTGNEQYF. For the CDR3, the DNA is TGCAGTGCTAGTCCCACAGGGAACGAGCAGTACTTC.

In DNA form, the CDR3 reads TGTGCCAGCAGTTTTCAGACAGTCTGGGCCCTCCACTTT. Amino acid sequence: CASSFQTVWALHF. The chain couples TRBV28 to TRBJ1-6; a possible D gene is TRBD1 (5 bases). CDR1 and CDR2 from the germline V gene are MDHEN and SYDVKM. V was pared by 3 bases and J by 14 bases, with 14 bases between. The CDR3 is 13 amino acids.

The rearrangement links TRBV4-3 to TRBJ2-1; TRBD2 matches at 7 bases. V dropped 1 base and J dropped 1; count of bases not matched to a gene: 7. The CDR3 loop spans 17 amino acids. The V gene's germline CDR1 is LGHNA and CDR2 YSLEER. The CDR3 DNA sequence: TGCGCCAGCAGCCAAGGTGGCGGGAGTCGGTCCTACAATGAGCAGTTCTTC. As protein: CASSQGGGSRSYNEQFF.

J is TRBJ2-3 and V is TRBV6-5; the D gene is possibly TRBD2 (5 bases). The CDR3 consists of 11 residues. The ends were cut back, 5 bases at V and 6 bases at J, with 6 bases in the middle. Germline values: CDR1 MNHEY, CDR2 SVGAGI. The CDR3 protein is CASSLADTQYF. The CDR3 coding sequence is TGTGCCAGCAGTCTAGCTGATACGCAGTATTTT.

The rearrangement uses TRBV6-2 or TRBV6-3 and TRBJ1-5; no firm D call. Looked up from germline, CDR1 is MNHEY and CDR2 is SVGEGT. Trimming pared 2 bases from V and 2 bases from J, leaving 13 bases between. CDR3 length: 16 residues. CDR3 amino acids: CASSYIPTSGNQPQHF. The CDR3 DNA reads as TGTGCCAGCAGTTACATCCCGACATCCGGCAATCAGCCCCAGCATTTT.

The chain carries TRBV9 and TRBJ1-5; a weak D match, TRBD1 (6 bases). The CDR3 loop spans 15 amino acids. V shed 4 bases and J shed 0 bases, with 11 bases lying between them. Germline V CDR1 and CDR2: SGDLS, YYNGEE. CDR3 DNA sequence: TGTGCCAGCAGCCACGCAGGGGATAGCAATCAGCCCCAGCATTTT. As protein: CASSHAGDSNQPQHF.

The chain employs TRBV11-3 and TRBJ2-7; 13 bases align to TRBD2. CDR1 is SGHNT, CDR2 YENEEA, per germline. The CDR3 runs to 16 residues. Trimming removed 0 bases from V and 3 bases from J; junction bases left unmatched: 2. The CDR3 spells CASSLEGLAGYYEQYF. CDR3 nucleotide sequence: TGTGCCAGCAGCTTAGAGGGACTAGCGGGATACTACGAGCAGTACTTC.

V usage is TRBV7-9 and J usage is TRBJ1-1, with D unresolved. Germline CDR1 reads SEHNR; CDR2 reads FQNEAQ (reference sequence). The CDR3 loop spans 12 amino acids. Trimming pared 6 bases from V and 1 base from J, leaving 6 bases between. The CDR3 DNA is TGTGCCAGCAGTCGGGGGAACACTGAAGCTTTCTTT. Protein sequence: CASSRGNTEAFF. The complete variable domain, with remaining parts taken from reference TRBV7-9 and TRBJ1-1, reads DTGVSQNPRHKITKRGQNVTFRCDPISEHNRLYWYRQTLGQGPEFLTYFQNEAQLEKSRLLSDRFSAERPKGSFSTLEIQRTEQGDSAMYLCASSRGNTEAFFGQGTRLTVV.

The chain combines TRBV21-1 with TRBJ2-7; the table's D call, TRBD1, has no DNA check behind it. TRBV21-1 is assigned pseudogene status. CDR3 length equals 15 residues. CDR3 coding DNA: TGTGCCAGCAAATGGACAGGGTTGTTCGTCTACGAGCAGTACTTC. Translated: CASKWTGLFVYEQYF.

V usage is TRBV7-2 and J usage is TRBJ2-3; 7 bases fit TRBD2. The junction had 8 bases not matched to a gene; V was cut back by 2 bases and J by 0 bases. The CDR3 extends over 17 amino acids. From germline, CDR1 is SGHTA and CDR2 FQGNSA. CDR3 loop: CASSLYGGGPSTDTQYF. CDR3 nucleotides: TGTGCCAGCAGCTTATACGGGGGAGGGCCGAGCACAGATACGCAGTATTTT.

This chain connects TRBV5-1 to TRBJ2-2; 7 bases align to TRBD2. This CDR3 region has 18 residues. From germline, CDR1 is SGHRS and CDR2 YFSETQ. V lost 1 base and J lost 1; bases outside the gene matches: 10. The CDR3 DNA reads TGCGCCAGCAGCTTGAGGTTCTGGGCTAGCGGGAACACCGGGGAGCTGTTTTTT. This sequence encodes CASSLRFWASGNTGELFF.

The rearrangement uses TRBV30 and TRBJ1-6, with D tentatively TRBD1 (5 bases). Trimming cost V 2 bases and J 7 bases, with 12 bases left between them. Germline V lookup: CDR1 GTSNPN, CDR2 SVGIG (reference sequence). The CDR3 runs to 14 residues. The CDR3: CAWSSGTENSPLHF. The CDR3 coding sequence is TGTGCCTGGAGTAGCGGGACGGAAAATTCACCCCTCCACTTT.

V is TRBV5-1 and J is TRBJ2-5, with D perhaps matching TRBD2 (5 bases). Trimming removed 0 bases from V and 5 bases from J, with 14 bases in between. This CDR3 comprises 15 residues. Germline CDR1 and CDR2: SGHRS and YFSETQ. The CDR3: CASSLVAGGKETQYF. CDR3 in DNA: TGCGCCAGCAGCTTGGTGGCGGGTGGTAAGGAGACCCAGTACTTC.

CDR3 sequence reads: CASSFGTGGLYGYTF. For the CDR3, the DNA is TGTGCCAGCAGTTTCGGGACAGGGGGCCTCTATGGCTACACCTTC. The V and J genes are TRBV28 and TRBJ1-2, with TRBD1 matching over 12 bases. V lost 3 bases, J lost 4 bases, and 3 bases stayed unmatched. CDR3 size: 15 residues. Germline CDR1 and CDR2: MDHEN and SYDVKM.

The chain has TRBV6-1 and TRBJ1-1, with unresolved D. The CDR3 length is 15 residues. Germline V gene data show CDR1 as MNHNS and CDR2 as SASEGT. The germline V and J ends were trimmed by 2 bases and 5 bases, with 15 bases remaining between them. CDR3: CASSEIGMGGTEAFF. CDR3 in DNA: TGTGCCAGCAGTGAAATTGGCATGGGAGGAACTGAAGCTTTCTTT.

The gene calls are TRBV19 and TRBJ1-2; perhaps TRBD1 as D (5 bases). Germline assignment: CDR1 LNHDA and CDR2 SQIVND (reference sequence). CDR3 size: 14 residues. Trimming pared 5 bases from V and 3 bases from J, leaving 13 bases between. In DNA, the CDR3 is TGTGCCAGTAGTCCAGCGGGGGGGGACTATGGCTACACCTTC. It specifies CASSPAGGDYGYTF.

V is TRBV28 and J is TRBJ1-6; D call uncertain. This CDR3 is 12 amino acids long. Germline CDR1 is MDHEN and CDR2 is SYDVKM. V gave up 8 bases and J gave up 10 bases, with 12 bases separating them. CDR3 amino acids: CASLTPQSPLHF. The CDR3, as DNA: TGTGCCAGCCTGACTCCGCAGTCACCCCTCCACTTT.

In this sample, this clone turned up a few times. The chain carries TRBV19 and TRBJ1-5; D is unclear. V was pared by 10 bases and J by 3 bases, with 16 bases between. CDR1 is LNHDA and CDR2 is SQIVND in the germline V gene (reference sequence). The CDR3 has 14 amino acids. CDR3 loop: CATWAGIFNQPQHF. The DNA for the CDR3 is TGTGCCACCTGGGCCGGGATATTCAATCAGCCCCAGCATTTT.

This clone was seen more than once but under ten times. V gene TRBV10-2 combines with J gene TRBJ2-2; no definite D call. The CDR3 is made up of 14 amino acids. CDR1 and CDR2 (germline): WSHSY, SAAADI. The ends were cut back, 6 bases at V and 0 bases at J, with 8 bases in the middle. Here the CDR3 DNA reads TGCGCCAGCAGAGTAGCTACGAACACCGGGGAGCTGTTTTTT. Translated, it gives CASRVATNTGELFF.